This T cell receptor (beta chain) was recovered during a study of shared clonotypes between healthy human individuals. V shed 0 bases and J shed 4 bases, with 7 bases lying between them. Germline CDR1 is SGHRS and CDR2 is YFSETQ. This CDR3 has 13 residues. Every subset's genomic DNA went evenly onto several immunoSEQ plates. Here immunoSEQ multiplex PCR was the method, and the copy in TCRdb shows in-frame clones only, minus some. The table lists 190,000 or so clones, 65% to 70% of them singletons. Study outcomes and limitations: Clonotypes shared by all four donors outscored non-shared clonotypes in generation probability. The researchers took only blood, and tissue repertoires probably look different. Naive subsets tended to show greater estimated richness than memory subsets.

About this clone itself: Antigen specificity is unknown.

Material: memory CD4+ T cells sorted from blood. The subset: CD45RA-negative fraction. The chain employs TRBV5-1 and TRBJ2-5; no definite D call. The sequence came from a man aged 25-40 years in good health. This CDR3 is CASSLEALETQYF. The CDR3 bases are TGCGCCAGCAGCTTGGAAGCATTAGAGACCCAGTACTTC.